In this sample, the clone carrying this T cell receptor (beta chain) turned up many times. Antigen: not known. This library used around 400 ng RNA and molecular barcoded adaptors spanning alpha/delta and beta/gamma chains. A single record per CDR3 protein comes from TCRdb applying MiXCR to the reads. This table holds 100,000 to 150,000 distinct CDR3 sequences, 10% to 15% found once. The data stem from a study of read filtering for tumor transcriptome and immune sequencing. At the level of the study: By R-ISS, stages I, II and III held roughly 8, 16 and 7 patients. After DNase treatment, RNA was made into whole-transcriptome libraries.

Study-wide findings and caveats: Single-read clonotypes: about 81.9% of IR-seq clonotypes (roughly 4% of reads), 60% to 75% of RNA-seq clonotypes (around 45% of reads). Compared with RNA-seq, IR-seq gave much higher clonotype depth and reliability.

V shed 5 bases and J shed 7 bases, with 16 bases lying between them. The CDR3 has 14 amino acids. Germline V CDR1 and CDR2: SEHNR, FQNEAQ (reference sequence). The chain recombines TRBV7-9 with TRBJ2-3, with D possibly called TRBD1 or TRBD2 (5 bases each). The TCR was taken from a donor at least 40 years old with multiple myeloma. Specimen: a population of CD138-negative cells sorted from bone marrow. CDR3 in amino acids: CASSPGPPLYTQYF. The CDR3 region has the DNA TGTGCCAGCAGCCCGGGACCACCTCTATATACGCAGTATTTT.